The 30 T cell receptor beta chains below all came from one sample that was sequenced in a study of cytomegalovirus exposure and HLA in healthy donors. Use of 60 Vbeta and 13 Jbeta primers characterized the PCR. The repertoire was sequenced with immunoSEQ multiplex PCR; TCRdb's copy has only in-frame clones and lacks some. The table lists 100,000 to 150,000 clones. The source material was PBMCs. Receptors were obtained from a man younger than 30 in good health and CMV-seronegative.

The chain couples TRBV19 to TRBJ2-1, with 8 positions matching TRBD1. The junction had 6 bases not matched to a gene; V was cut back by 7 bases and J by 4 bases. Germline V gene sequence: CDR1 LNHDA, CDR2 SQIVND (reference sequence). The CDR3 length is 14 residues. This chain's CDR3 is CASKQDREYNEQFF. DNA for the CDR3: TGTGCCAGTAAACAGGACAGGGAATACAATGAGCAGTTCTTC.

The chain links TRBV6-6 to TRBJ1-2; D possibly corresponds to TRBD1 (5 bases). V shed 10 bases and J shed 0 bases, with 12 bases lying between them. CDR3 length equals 13 residues. Per germline, CDR1 MNHNY and CDR2 SVGAGI (reference sequence). Here the CDR3 DNA reads TGTGCCACCGACGGGGGAGCTAACTATGGCTACACCTTC. Its translation: CATDGGANYGYTF.

The CDR3 loop reads CASSLGAYNSPLHF. In nucleotides, the CDR3 is TGTGCCAGCAGCTTGGGCGCCTATAATTCACCCCTCCACTTT. J is TRBJ1-6 and V is TRBV11-2, with no clear D. Germline-derived CDR1 and CDR2 are SGHAT and FQNNGV. The CDR3 has 14 amino acids. V dropped 3 bases and J dropped 2 bases, with 5 bases sitting between them. The full variable domain, completed using reference TRBV11-2 and TRBJ1-6, is EAGVAQSPRYKIIEKRQSVAFWCNPISGHATLYWYQQILGQGPKLLIQFQNNGVVDDSQLPKDRFSAERLKGVDSTLKIQPAKLEDSAVYLCASSLGAYNSPLHFGNGTRLTVT.

J is TRBJ2-1 and V is TRBV9; no clear D. V gave up 0 bases and J gave up 6 bases, with 7 bases separating them. CDR1 SGDLS and CDR2 YYNGEE come from the germline V gene. This CDR3 is built from 13 residues. CDR3 region: CASSVGLVNEQFF. DNA for the CDR3: TGTGCCAGCAGCGTAGGGCTAGTCAATGAGCAGTTCTTC.

This sequence joins TRBV7-6 and TRBJ2-2; 9 positions match TRBD2. The CDR3 extends over 16 amino acids. J lost 2 bases, V lost 1 base, and 2 bases had no gene match. Germline V gene lookup returns CDR1 SGHVS and CDR2 FNYEAQ. CDR3 DNA sequence: TGTGCCAGCAGCTTAGTAGCGGGGGATAACACCGGGGAGCTGTTTTTT. It yields the protein CASSLVAGDNTGELFF.

V gene TRBV14 combines with J gene TRBJ1-1; the D gene is possibly TRBD1 (5 bases). V was cut by 0 bases and J by 10 bases, with 15 bases left in between. This CDR3 has 14 residues. Per germline, CDR1 SGHDN and CDR2 FVKESK. The CDR3 region is CASSQDAGPYGAFF. As DNA, the CDR3 is TGTGCCAGCAGCCAAGATGCGGGACCTTACGGAGCTTTCTTT.

This rearrangement joins TRBV19 to TRBJ1-1, with 8 bases fitting TRBD1. Looked up from germline, CDR1 is LNHDA and CDR2 is SQIVND (reference sequence). This CDR3 contains 13 residues. J lost 3 bases, V lost 9 bases, and 6 bases had no gene match. The CDR3 sequence is CASSEDRDTEAFF. In nucleotides, the CDR3 is TGTGCCAGCAGCGAGGACAGGGACACTGAAGCTTTCTTT.

This chain uses TRBV9 with TRBJ2-3, with D perhaps matching TRBD2 (6 bases). From germline, CDR1 is SGDLS and CDR2 YYNGEE. The CDR3 runs 14 residues. The V end was cut by 2 bases, the J end by 2 bases, with 9 bases between. CDR3 amino acids: CASSVGLITDTQYF. CDR3 DNA sequence: TGTGCCAGCAGCGTTGGACTAATCACAGATACGCAGTATTTT.

The CDR3 bases are TGTGCCAGCAGTTTAGCTAGCGGTTTCTACGAGCAGTACTTC. It codes for CASSLASGFYEQYF. The V call is TRBV28, the J call TRBJ2-7; 7 bases align to TRBD2. This CDR3 contains 14 residues. Germline loops: CDR1 MDHEN, CDR2 SYDVKM. V was clipped by 2 bases and J by 3 bases; unmatched bases: 4.

J is TRBJ1-2 and V is TRBV6-6; TRBD1 agrees at 8 bases. Germline CDR1 is MNHNY and CDR2 is SVGAGI (reference sequence). CDR3 length: 13 amino acids. J was trimmed by 11 bases and V by 8 bases; bases with no gene match: 13. This CDR3 reads CASSLGQVASYTF. In DNA form, the CDR3 reads TGTGCCAGCTCCCTGGGACAGGTTGCTTCTTACACCTTC.

The chain recombines TRBV2 with TRBJ1-5, with no clear D. CDR1 is SNHLY and CDR2 is FYNNEI in the germline V gene. Trimming removed 6 bases at V and 0 bases at J, with 9 bases between. The CDR3 has 14 residues. The CDR3 loop reads CASRPGYSNQPQHF. The CDR3 DNA reads TGTGCCAGCAGGCCAGGTTATAGCAATCAGCCCCAGCATTTT.

V usage is TRBV19 and J usage is TRBJ1-1, with 10 nucleotides matching TRBD1. Germline CDR1 is LNHDA and CDR2 is SQIVND (reference sequence). The junction had 4 bases not matched to a gene; V was cut back by 6 bases and J by 0 bases. The CDR3 loop spans 15 amino acids. The CDR3 sequence: CASSRTGGMNTEAFF. The DNA for the CDR3 is TGTGCCAGTAGCCGGACAGGGGGAATGAACACTGAAGCTTTCTTT. Looking up the rest from reference TRBV19 and TRBJ1-1 gives the full variable domain: DGGITQSPKYLFRKEGQNVTLSCEQNLNHDAMYWYRQDPGQGLRLIYYSQIVNDFQKGDIAEGYSVSREKKESFPLTVTSAQKNPTAFYLCASSRTGGMNTEAFFGQGTRLTVV.

The chain couples TRBV9 to TRBJ1-5; D gene uncertain. There are 13 residues in the CDR3. V was shortened by 0 bases and J by 1 base, with 2 bases between the two germline ends. Germline V CDR1 and CDR2: SGDLS, YYNGEE. CDR3 DNA sequence: TGTGCCAGCAGCGTAGCGAGCAATCAGCCCCAGCATTTT. This gives the protein CASSVASNQPQHF.

V and J are TRBV7-2 and TRBJ2-5; tentatively, D is TRBD1 (5 bases). This CDR3 is built from 14 residues. Trimming shortened V by 0 bases and J by 4 bases, and 9 bases separated the two germline ends. Germline CDR1 and CDR2: SGHTA and FQGNSA. The DNA of the CDR3 is TGTGCCAGCAGCTTAGCTCAGGGAAGAGAGACCCAGTACTTC. Translating gives CASSLAQGRETQYF. The variable domain in full, with the rest retrieved from reference TRBV7-2 and TRBJ2-5, is GAGVSQSPSNKVTEKGKDVELRCDPISGHTALYWYRQSLGQGLEFLIYFQGNSAPDKSGLPSDRFSAERTGGSVSTLTIQRTQQEDSAVYLCASSLAQGRETQYFGPGTRLLVL.

V and J are TRBV2 and TRBJ2-7; TRBD1 is a possible D gene (5 bases). This CDR3 has 13 residues. Looked up from germline, CDR1 is SNHLY and CDR2 is FYNNEI. V lost 7 bases and J lost 5, with 15 bases in between. The CDR3 sequence is CASTYQGPHEQYF. As DNA, the CDR3 is TGTGCCAGCACCTACCAGGGCCCCCACGAGCAGTACTTC.

The chain uses TRBV30 and TRBJ1-6; D not certain. Deletions cut 5 bases from V and 10 bases from J, with 21 bases between. Germline V gene lookup returns CDR1 GTSNPN and CDR2 SVGIG (reference sequence). The CDR3 runs to 15 residues. The CDR3 DNA reads as TGTGCCTGGGGGTCGAGCGCCGGTGGATGGTCACCCCTCCACTTT. This encodes CAWGSSAGGWSPLHF.

The chain has TRBV10-3 and TRBJ1-4; 7 positions agree with TRBD1. CDR3 length: 15 residues. The J segment lost 10 bases and the V segment lost 10 bases, leaving 18 bases of the junction unmatched. Germline-derived CDR1 and CDR2 are ENHRY and SYGVKD. CDR3 amino acids: CATTPGQEPAGKLFF. CDR3 coding DNA: TGTGCCACCACCCCCGGACAGGAACCGGCCGGAAAACTGTTTTTT.

This chain joins TRBV28 and TRBJ1-3, with D maybe TRBD1 (6 bases). This CDR3 spans 16 amino acids. Germline V gene data show CDR1 as MDHEN and CDR2 as SYDVKM. V was pared by 4 bases and J by 0 bases, with 13 bases between. CDR3 coding DNA: TGTGCCAGCAGTTGGGACATGGCGGGCTCTGGAAACACCATATATTTT. Residues: CASSWDMAGSGNTIYF.

This rearrangement joins TRBV30 to TRBJ2-7; possibly TRBD1 for D (5 bases). Looked up from germline, CDR1 is GTSNPN and CDR2 is SVGIG (reference sequence). The CDR3 sequence is 12 residues long. The V and J ends lost 4 bases and 3 bases respectively, with 10 bases between them. In DNA form, the CDR3 reads TGTGCCTGGAAAGGGGCCGACTACGAGCAGTACTTC. This codes for CAWKGADYEQYF.

This sequence joins TRBV19 and TRBJ1-2; D remains unclear. The CDR3 runs to 14 residues. V was shortened by 2 bases and J by 8 bases, with 15 bases between the two germline ends. CDR1 is LNHDA and CDR2 is SQIVND in the germline V gene (reference sequence). CDR3 sequence reads: CASSIIETSAGYTF. The CDR3 DNA follows: TGTGCCAGTAGTATAATTGAGACATCTGCGGGCTACACCTTC. Variable domain in full (rest from reference TRBV19 and TRBJ1-2): DGGITQSPKYLFRKEGQNVTLSCEQNLNHDAMYWYRQDPGQGLRLIYYSQIVNDFQKGDIAEGYSVSREKKESFPLTVTSAQKNPTAFYLCASSIIETSAGYTFGSGTRLTVV.

V usage is TRBV7-3 and J usage is TRBJ2-5; a possible D gene is TRBD2 (5 bases). The CDR3 has 15 amino acids. V dropped 4 bases and J dropped 5 bases, with 17 bases sitting between them. Germline V gene sequence: CDR1 SGHTA, CDR2 FQGTGA. CDR3: CASSSSGGRQETQYF. CDR3 nucleotides: TGTGCCAGCAGCTCCTCTGGAGGTCGTCAGGAGACCCAGTACTTC.

The CDR3 region is CASSIGTLNTEAFF. The CDR3 DNA follows: TGCGCCAGCAGCATAGGGACATTGAACACTGAAGCTTTCTTT. This rearrangement joins TRBV5-1 to TRBJ1-1, with D possibly TRBD1 on 6 matching bases. V lost 4 bases to trimming and J lost 0 bases, with 10 bases between them. Looked up from germline, CDR1 is SGHRS and CDR2 is YFSETQ. The CDR3 is 14 amino acids.

The chain employs TRBV4-1 and TRBJ2-2, with TRBD2 matching over 13 bases. CDR3 length: 18 amino acids. Trimming cost V 1 base and J 6 bases; bases outside gene matches: 8. The V gene's germline CDR1 is MGHRA and CDR2 YSYEKL. The CDR3 loop is CASSQVPGLAGASGELFF. The CDR3 DNA is TGCGCCAGCAGCCAAGTCCCCGGACTAGCGGGAGCCTCCGGGGAGCTGTTTTTT.

The J gene is TRBJ1-1, the V gene TRBV29-1; 10 nucleotides agree with TRBD1. Germline V gene lookup returns CDR1 SQVTM and CDR2 ANQGSEA. The CDR3 loop spans 12 amino acids. V shed 7 bases, J shed 6 bases, and the junction held 5 bases outside the gene matches. Here the CDR3 reads CSAGTGVAEAFF. The CDR3 DNA sequence: TGCAGCGCGGGGACAGGGGTCGCTGAAGCTTTCTTT.

The chain uses TRBV14 and TRBJ2-5, with no clear D. The better agreement between TRBJ2-7 and the DNA end casts doubt on the J call. The CDR3 runs to 12 residues. CDR1 is SGHDN and CDR2 is FVKESK in the germline V gene. The CDR3 loop reads CASSPHPFEQYF. The CDR3 DNA follows: TGTGCCAGCAGCCCCCACCCCTTCGAGCAGTACTTC.

V usage is TRBV19 and J usage is TRBJ1-1, with a tentative D call TRBD1 (6 bases). Germline V CDR1 and CDR2: LNHDA, SQIVND (reference sequence). This CDR3 comprises 18 residues. Trimming cost V 5 bases and J 3 bases, with 25 bases left between them. CDR3 in amino acids: CASSVRDTTYRGDTEAFF. The CDR3 nucleotides read TGTGCCAGTAGTGTTCGGGACACTACCTACCGTGGGGACACTGAAGCTTTCTTT.

V usage is TRBV27 and J usage is TRBJ1-6; D ambiguous. This CDR3 has 16 residues. V was cut by 2 bases and J by 0 bases, with 8 bases left in between. Germline CDR1 and CDR2: MNHEY and SMNVEV (reference sequence). The CDR3 sequence: CASSLGRSSYNSPLHF. In DNA, the CDR3 is TGTGCCAGCAGTTTAGGGAGGAGCTCCTATAATTCACCCCTCCACTTT.

The chain carries TRBV29-1 and TRBJ2-1; D is possibly TRBD1 (5 bases). Germline V lookup: CDR1 SQVTM, CDR2 ANQGSEA. CDR3 length: 17 amino acids. With 0 bases removed from V and 2 bases from J, the gap between germline ends came to 17 bases. The CDR3 nucleotides are TGCAGCGTTGAAGATTACGACAGAAGGTCCCCCTACAATGAGCAGTTCTTC. Translated: CSVEDYDRRSPYNEQFF.

The chain is built from TRBV28 and TRBJ2-3; 7 positions agree with TRBD2. The length of the CDR3 is 15 residues. V trimming: 1 base; J trimming: 0 bases; junction bases outside the gene matches: 1. Germline V gives CDR1 MDHEN, CDR2 SYDVKM. The CDR3 DNA follows: TGTGCCAGCAGTTTATTGGGGGGGAGCACAGATACGCAGTATTTT. Protein: CASSLLGGSTDTQYF.

The DNA of the CDR3 is TGTGCCAGCAGTGAACGGCCGGGATTGGGCGAGCAGTACTTC. It codes for CASSERPGLGEQYF. The V gene is TRBV6-5, the J gene TRBJ2-7; TRBD2 is a possible D gene (5 bases). The ends were cut back, 5 bases at V and 6 bases at J, with 17 bases in the middle. The CDR3 is made up of 14 amino acids. Germline V CDR1 and CDR2: MNHEY, SVGAGI.